A single sample gave rise to the 27 T cell receptor beta chains below, sequenced in a study of blood T cell repertoires in COVID-19. Repertoires were generated with immunoSEQ multiplex PCR, while TCRdb's copy carries only in-frame clones and drops some. The sample has approximately 250,000 clones, around nine tenths seen once; the top ten hold 10% to 13%. What was sequenced was peripheral blood. The receptors here all came from a woman in her 70s with COVID-19, enrolled during active disease.

V gene TRBV19 combines with J gene TRBJ1-1; TRBD1 matches 10 bases. Germline V gives CDR1 LNHDA, CDR2 SQIVND (reference sequence). CDR3 size: 13 residues. Trimming removed 8 bases from V and 6 bases from J; junction bases left unmatched: 6. CDR3 coding DNA: TGTGCCAGTTGCCGGGGACAGGGGTCTGAAGCTTTCTTT. It translates to CASCRGQGSEAFF.

The chain couples TRBV4-3 to TRBJ2-3; the D gene is possibly TRBD2 (6 bases). Germline V lookup: CDR1 LGHNA, CDR2 YSLEER. This CDR3 contains 20 residues. V dropped 0 bases and J dropped 11 bases, with 33 bases sitting between them. The CDR3, as DNA: TGCGCCAGCAGCCAAGATCTTGGACGTACCGGAGGGCCCCGCAGGGAGAAGCAGTATTTT. Its translation is CASSQDLGRTGGPRREKQYF.

This sequence joins TRBV7-2 and TRBJ2-1, with 7 nucleotides matching TRBD2. The ends lost 5 bases at V and 5 bases at J; junction bases unmatched: 9. The CDR3 extends over 15 amino acids. From germline, CDR1 is SGHTA and CDR2 FQGNSA. Written as DNA, the CDR3 is TGTGCCAGCAGCCCAGGACGGGAGGTACACAATGAGCAGTTCTTC. It codes for CASSPGREVHNEQFF. The full variable domain, with the rest looked up from reference TRBV7-2 and TRBJ2-1, is GAGVSQSPSNKVTEKGKDVELRCDPISGHTALYWYRQSLGQGLEFLIYFQGNSAPDKSGLPSDRFSAERTGGSVSTLTIQRTQQEDSAVYLCASSPGREVHNEQFFGPGTRLTVL.

V usage is TRBV18 and J usage is TRBJ1-6, with 8 bases that match TRBD1. Germline CDR1 reads KGHSH; CDR2 reads LQKENI. The CDR3 totals 15 residues. Trimming took 3 bases from V and 6 from J; bases not matched to a gene: 4. The CDR3 reads CASSPGDRINSPLHF. CDR3 sequence (DNA): TGTGCCAGCTCACCGGGGGACAGGATTAATTCACCCCTCCACTTT. Variable domain in full (rest from reference TRBV18 and TRBJ1-6): NAGVMQNPRHLVRRRGQEARLRCSPMKGHSHVYWYRQLPEEGLKFMVYLQKENIIDESGMPKERFSAEFPKEGPSILRIQQVVRGDSAAYFCASSPGDRINSPLHFGNGTRLTVT.

The chain employs TRBV5-4 and TRBJ2-7; 9 nucleotides line up with TRBD2. CDR1 is SGHNT, CDR2 YYREEE, per germline (reference sequence). J was trimmed by 3 bases and V by 4 bases; bases with no gene match: 5. The CDR3 covers 14 residues. The chain's CDR3 is CASSQTSGIYEQYF. The CDR3 DNA reads TGTGCCAGCAGCCAGACTAGCGGAATCTACGAGCAGTACTTC.

This clone was observed a handful of times. The gene calls are TRBV19 and TRBJ1-2; no reliable D call. V lost 3 bases, J lost 4 bases, and 9 bases lay in between. CDR1 LNHDA and CDR2 SQIVND come from the germline V gene (reference sequence). This CDR3 contains 13 residues. The chain's CDR3 is CASSISGIYGYTF. As DNA, the CDR3 is TGTGCCAGTAGTATCTCCGGGATCTATGGCTACACCTTC.

The gene calls are TRBV11-3 and TRBJ2-2; D call uncertain. The V end lost 3 bases, the J end lost 7 bases, and 3 bases lay between the germline ends. CDR1 is SGHNT, CDR2 YENEEA, per germline. CDR3 length: 11 amino acids. The CDR3 spells CASSFGGELFF. In nucleotides, the CDR3 is TGTGCCAGCAGCTTCGGCGGGGAGCTGTTTTTT.

J is TRBJ2-1 and V is TRBV11-3; 10 bases match TRBD2. CDR3 length: 16 residues. V lost 3 bases to trimming and J lost 3 bases; unmatched junction nucleotides: 5. The germline V gene has CDR1 SGHNT and CDR2 YENEEA. CDR3: CASSFLAGASYNEQFF. The CDR3 nucleotides read TGTGCCAGCAGCTTTCTAGCGGGAGCGAGCTACAATGAGCAGTTCTTC.

The J gene is TRBJ1-5, the V gene TRBV18; D call uncertain. This CDR3 is 15 amino acids long. The V gene's germline CDR1 is KGHSH and CDR2 LQKENI. Trimming took off 2 bases at V and 3 bases at J, with 11 bases between the two ends. CDR3 amino acids: CASSPEHSSNQPQHF. The CDR3 nucleotides read TGTGCCAGCTCACCAGAGCATTCTTCCAATCAGCCCCAGCATTTT.

The rearrangement uses TRBV10-1 and TRBJ2-7, with 7 positions matching TRBD2. Trimming removed 8 bases from V and 0 bases from J; junction bases left unmatched: 13. This CDR3 spans 16 amino acids. Germline V gives CDR1 WNHNN, CDR2 SYGVQD (reference sequence). In DNA form, the CDR3 reads TGCGCCAGCGGAGGGGAGGGAGGCCCTTTCTCCTACGAGCAGTACTTC. This codes for CASGGEGGPFSYEQYF.

J is TRBJ1-2 and V is TRBV5-5; maybe TRBD1 (5 bases). CDR1 and CDR2 (germline): SGHKS, YYEKEE (reference sequence). The CDR3 loop spans 15 amino acids. Trimming removed 5 bases at V and 2 bases at J, with 16 bases between. Written as DNA, the CDR3 is TGTGCCAGCAGTTCTCAGGGTATGGGGAACTATGGCTACACCTTC. Encoded protein: CASSSQGMGNYGYTF.

In this sample, this clone turned up once. The chain combines TRBV5-1 with TRBJ2-6; the D is unclear. CDR1 is SGHRS, CDR2 YFSETQ, per germline. The V end was cut by 0 bases, the J end by 2 bases, with 9 bases between. The CDR3 consists of 16 residues. CDR3 nucleotide sequence: TGCGCCAGCAGCTTGGTTTTGGCGGCTGGGGCCAACGTCCTGACTTTC. It is translated as CASSLVLAAGANVLTF.

CDR3 in amino acids: CASSSLRMWAQNTQPQHF. As DNA, the CDR3 is TGTGCCAGCAGTTCCCTACGGATGTGGGCGCAAAATACTCAGCCCCAGCATTTT. J is TRBJ1-5 and V is TRBV28; D uncertain. This CDR3 has 18 residues. Trimming shortened V by 4 bases and J by 6 bases, and 25 bases separated the two germline ends. Germline assignment: CDR1 MDHEN and CDR2 SYDVKM.

This sequence joins TRBV21-1 and TRBJ2-5; TRBD1, the D gene given by the table, was not confirmed from the DNA. TRBV21-1 is shown as a pseudogene. The CDR3 totals 15 residues. CDR3 sequence reads: CASSARDRGRETQYF. As DNA, the CDR3 is TGTGCCAGCAGCGCCCGGGACAGGGGGCGAGAGACCCAGTACTTC.

This clone was seen a handful of times. This chain joins TRBV14 and TRBJ1-1; D gene unclear. V lost 1 base, J lost 11 bases, and 11 bases lay in between. The length of the CDR3 is 12 residues. The germline gives CDR1 SGHDN, CDR2 FVKESK. In DNA form, the CDR3 reads TGTGCCAGCAGCCAAGTATCCTCCGGGGCTTTCTTT. Its protein is CASSQVSSGAFF.

In this sample, this clone turned up once. This CDR3 is CASSPSPDTQYF. CDR3 bases: TGTGCCAGCAGCCCGTCCCCAGATACGCAGTATTTT. The gene calls are TRBV7-6 and TRBJ2-3; the D is unclear. V was cut by 5 bases and J by 4 bases, with 7 bases left in between. The germline V gene encodes CDR1 SGHVS and CDR2 FNYEAQ. This CDR3 is 12 amino acids long.

The chain uses TRBV2 and TRBJ1-5; 9 nucleotides line up with TRBD1. Germline values: CDR1 SNHLY, CDR2 FYNNEI. J gave up 5 bases and V 3 bases, and 2 bases lay outside the gene matches. The CDR3 length is 14 residues. CDR3 nucleotide sequence: TGTGCCAGCAGTGATGACAGGGGGTATCAGCCCCAGCATTTT. Its translation: CASSDDRGYQPQHF.

J is TRBJ1-5 and V is TRBV15; 7 nucleotides match TRBD1. The germline V gene has CDR1 LNHNV and CDR2 YYDKDF (reference sequence). J lost 5 bases, V lost 7 bases, and 8 bases had no gene match. CDR3 size: 14 residues. CDR3 amino acids: CATKRLTGDQPQHF. CDR3 nucleotide sequence: TGTGCCACCAAAAGACTAACAGGGGATCAGCCCCAGCATTTT.

This chain connects TRBV10-3 to TRBJ2-1; TRBD2 agrees at 10 bases. J was trimmed by 6 bases and V by 6 bases; bases with no gene match: 2. Germline V gene lookup returns CDR1 ENHRY and CDR2 SYGVKD. The CDR3 has 13 amino acids. This chain's CDR3 is CAIRGLAPNEQFF. DNA of the CDR3: TGTGCCATCAGGGGACTAGCGCCCAATGAGCAGTTCTTC.

The V call is TRBV30, the J call TRBJ1-1, with D maybe TRBD1 (5 bases). The CDR3 contains 14 residues. Looked up from germline, CDR1 is GTSNPN and CDR2 is SVGIG (reference sequence). V lost 0 bases and J lost 6, with 14 bases in between. CDR3 DNA sequence: TGTGCCTGGAGTGTACTAAGGGGAACACCTGAAGCTTTCTTT. Translated, it gives CAWSVLRGTPEAFF.

The chain couples TRBV25-1 to TRBJ2-1, with D maybe TRBD1 (6 bases). Germline V gene data show CDR1 as MGHDK and CDR2 as SYGVNS. The CDR3 runs 15 residues. V was clipped by 6 bases and J by 6 bases, with 18 bases between them. CDR3 protein: CASRGAGTLGNEQFF. The CDR3 nucleotides are TGTGCCAGCAGGGGGGCAGGGACCCTAGGCAATGAGCAGTTCTTC.

The chain combines TRBV28 with TRBJ1-1; a weak D match, TRBD1 (5 bases). Germline lookup yields CDR1 MDHEN and CDR2 SYDVKM. The V end was cut by 4 bases, the J end by 1 base, with 16 bases between. The CDR3 loop spans 16 amino acids. CDR3 protein: CASSYPEGWGNTEAFF. In DNA, the CDR3 is TGTGCCAGCAGTTATCCGGAGGGGTGGGGGAACACTGAAGCTTTCTTT.

This rearrangement joins TRBV5-1 to TRBJ1-5, with TRBD1 as a possible D gene (5 bases). The CDR3 runs 15 residues. V was clipped by 0 bases and J by 8 bases, with 15 bases between them. Germline CDR1 reads SGHRS; CDR2 reads YFSETQ. The CDR3 sequence is CASSLGPRASEPQHF. The DNA for the CDR3 is TGCGCCAGCAGCTTGGGCCCCAGGGCGTCGGAGCCCCAGCATTTT.

The chain recombines TRBV7-2 with TRBJ1-3, with D hard to call. The CDR3 consists of 15 residues. CDR1 SGHTA and CDR2 FQGNSA come from the germline V gene. The V end was cut by 1 base, the J end by 2 bases, with 9 bases between. CDR3 region: CASSLVYGAGNTIYF. As DNA, the CDR3 is TGTGCCAGCAGCTTAGTATACGGGGCTGGAAACACCATATATTTT.

This chain uses TRBV6-5 with TRBJ1-1; D is unclear. Trimming cost V 6 bases and J 4 bases, with 9 bases left between them. The CDR3 spans 12 residues. The germline V gene has CDR1 MNHEY and CDR2 SVGAGI. CDR3 DNA sequence: TGTGCCAGCAGGACGGAGGGCACTGAAGCTTTCTTT. Translation: CASRTEGTEAFF.

This clone has only one observation. The V gene is TRBV4-2, the J gene TRBJ2-7, with D possibly TRBD1 on 6 matching bases. The V gene lost 3 bases and the J gene lost 2 bases, with 17 bases spanning the gap. The germline V gene encodes CDR1 LGHNA and CDR2 YNFKEQ. The CDR3 sequence is 16 residues long. The CDR3 sequence: CASSQATGTPTYEQYF. The CDR3 region has the DNA TGTGCCAGCAGCCAGGCAACCGGGACACCTACCTACGAGCAGTACTTC.

The chain recombines TRBV28 with TRBJ2-7, with D perhaps matching TRBD1 (6 bases). Germline assignment: CDR1 MDHEN and CDR2 SYDVKM. The CDR3 is 13 amino acids. V was cut by 6 bases and J by 0 bases, with 9 bases left in between. For the CDR3, the DNA is TGTGCCAGCAGGCCAGGGGTCTCCTACGAGCAGTACTTC. Translated, it gives CASRPGVSYEQYF.